This TCR beta chain was captured in a study of vaccination effects on CD4 cells after COVID-19 (dated by TCRdb to 2022 to 2024). Study-wide context: Participants received two doses of either the BNT162b2 or the mRNA-1273 mRNA SARS-CoV-2 vaccine. The study compared SARS-CoV-2 spike-specific CD4+ TCR repertoires before and after mRNA vaccination in COVID-19 convalescent patients and infection-naive vaccine recipients. The full study included fewer than eleven COVID-19 convalescent patients and a few SARS-CoV-2-naive healthy vaccine recipients. Cultures from other donors in the study were sequenced using the Oncomine TCR Beta short-read assay on an Illumina iSeq 100. On the study overall, not on this receptor specifically: At late post-vaccination timepoints, both infection-induced and vaccine-induced clones showed marked clonal contraction, consistent with waning T cell responses. In healthy vaccine recipients, vaccine-induced clones were almost all SARS-CoV-2 mono-reactive, with only 1 of 255 being cross-reactive with common cold coronaviruses. The study was limited by a small number of convalescent patients, and early post-infection timepoints were lacking.

In the ViraFEST assay, PBMC were stimulated with viral peptide pools, and TCR sequencing was then used to find antigen-specific CD4+ T cell clonotypes based on their expansion. After 10 to 11 days of culture, CD4+ T cells were isolated with the EasySep CD4+ T cell isolation kit. Healthy vaccine recipients had no prior SARS-CoV-2 infection, confirmed by negative nucleocapsid antibodies before and after vaccination. Roughly 1.9 million PBMC per well were cultured with approximately 10 ug/ml peptides in IMDM containing about 5% human AB serum, roughly 10 IU/ml IL-2 and gentamicin. On days 3 and 7, half of the culture medium was replaced with fresh IL-2-containing medium. Unless noted otherwise, every peptide stimulation condition was cultured in triplicate wells. PBMC were separated from whole blood using Ficoll-Paque Plus gradient centrifugation and were then either cryopreserved at -140C or used fresh. Overlapping peptide pools spanned the spike proteins of SARS-CoV-2 and the common cold coronaviruses HCoV-NL63, HCoV-OC43 and HCoV-229E. Genomic DNA was extracted from cultured CD4+ T cells with the QIAamp micro DNA kit.

The germline V gene specifies SGHRS as CDR1 and YFSETQ as CDR2. Trimming takes 0 bases from V and 1 base from J, and the germline ends sit 8 bases apart. From the cysteine up to the phenylalanine, the CDR3 has a length of 15 residues. Only the CDR3 DNA stays, 45 bases, in frame from base 1. The library relied on the immunoSEQ multiplex PCR assay. TCR beta CDR3 sequencing was performed on DNA from the cultured, isolated CD4+ T cells. As for how the authors treated the data: Non-productive TCR sequences were removed and reads were trimmed to the CDR3 region, keeping CDR3s of at least 7 amino acids. Antigen-specific clonotypes were identified with the MANAFEST web app by comparing expansion in peptide wells against reference cultures. To count as positive, a clone had to show expansion at FDR<0.05 compared with the reference and with all other wells, an odds ratio above 5, and a frequency above 0.1% in two replicate wells. A clonotype was called cross-reactive if it was significantly expanded both in SARS-CoV-2 spike wells and in at least one common cold coronavirus spike condition. CDR3 similarity was assessed by Levenshtein distance with the stringdist R package, and unrooted trees were built with ape in R 3.6.1. Here the immuneACCESS table is served through TCRdb, limited to in-frame sequences with V and J called. Missing clones are a known gap in these copies; in checked studies unresolved V genes cover under half, and the rest lacks a known reason. V, J and clone size derive from that table, while D and trimming were established from the DNA sequence. The sample contains under 85,000 clones, around four fifths of them found a single time. The ten largest clonotypes hold under 2% of the sample.

Regarding this clone: Its cognate antigen has yet to be identified. Base-call qualities are not available, and no considerably larger clone is one nucleotide away.

This chain joins TRBV5-1 to TRBJ1-5; TRBD1 is perhaps the D gene, given 5 matching bases. The clonotype was recovered from a human donor who received a COVID-19 vaccine. The specimen was CD4+ T cells from PBMCs cultured with HCoV-229E spike peptides, collected before COVID-19 vaccination. The cell subset or site label here, explained by the study, means: HCoV-229E spike overlapping peptide pool stimulation. CDR3 loop: CASSLVGGSNQPQHF. The sequence in DNA is TGCGCCAGCAGCTTGGTTGGGGGGAGCAATCAGCCCCAGCATTTT. Supplemented by the reference TRBV5-1 and TRBJ1-5 proteins around the CDR3, the complete variable domain is KAGVTQTPRYLIKTRGQQVTLSCSPISGHRSVSWYQQTPGQGLQFLFEYFSETQRNKGNFPGRFSGRQFSNSRSEMNVSTLELGDSALYLCASSLVGGSNQPQHFGDGTRLSIL.